This paragraph reports one TCR beta chain. These data come from a study of CD8+ T cells in alopecia areata. Study-wide background: Patients received oral tofacitinib, 5 to 10 mg twice daily, for moderate-to-severe alopecia areata.

Germline lookup yields CDR1 MNHEY and CDR2 SVGAGI. Trimming cost V 9 bases and J 1 base; bases outside gene matches: 8. The CDR3 consists of 15 residues. It was cDNA, reverse transcribed from extracted RNA, that served as the sequencing template. Method: immunoSEQ multiplex PCR; TCRdb's copy keeps in-frame clones and lacks some. The profile covers 75,000 to 100,000 clones, with nearly 45% appearing a single time and about 0.79% taken by the ten largest. The sequence derives from a human donor with alopecia areata. Sequenced: CD4+ T cells sorted from blood. V usage is TRBV6-5 and J usage is TRBJ2-5; 10 bases map to TRBD2. CDR3 residues: CASRLAGGLQETQYF. The CDR3 DNA reads TGTGCCAGTCGACTAGCGGGCGGGCTCCAAGAGACCCAGTACTTC.